A single sample is the source of the 3 T cell receptor beta chains below, sequenced in a study of cytomegalovirus exposure and HLA in healthy donors. The PCR contained 60 Vbeta and 13 Jbeta primers. Profiled with immunoSEQ multiplex PCR; TCRdb holds only in-frame clones, not every one. Here the sample spans 130,000 to 150,000 clones, roughly 78% being singletons. The sample was PBMCs. These receptors came from a middle-aged man in good health and CMV-seropositive.

This chain uses TRBV5-5 with TRBJ2-5; 11 positions match TRBD2. The germline CDR1 and CDR2 sequences are SGHKS and YYEKEE (reference sequence). Losses at the gene ends were 6 bases for V and 11 bases for J; bases not matched to a gene: 15. The CDR3 totals 15 residues. The CDR3 spells CASKTTGLAGGEQYF. Here the CDR3 DNA reads TGTGCCAGCAAAACTACGGGCCTAGCGGGAGGTGAGCAGTACTTC.

This rearrangement joins TRBV7-3 to TRBJ1-1; D is undetermined. The CDR3 is made up of 16 amino acids. V lost 2 bases, J lost 1 base, and 14 bases lay in between. Germline V lookup: CDR1 SGHTA, CDR2 FQGTGA. As DNA, the CDR3 is TGTGCCAGCAGCTTAGGTTACGGGGAGCAGAACACTGAAGCTTTCTTT. It encodes CASSLGYGEQNTEAFF.

This sequence joins TRBV2 and TRBJ1-2, with TRBD1 identical over 8 bases. The ends lost 4 bases at V and 8 bases at J; junction bases unmatched: 6. This CDR3 spans 13 amino acids. CDR1 and CDR2 from the germline V gene are SNHLY and FYNNEI. The CDR3 sequence is CASSVATGVGYTF. DNA of the CDR3: TGTGCCAGCAGTGTCGCGACAGGGGTCGGCTACACCTTC.